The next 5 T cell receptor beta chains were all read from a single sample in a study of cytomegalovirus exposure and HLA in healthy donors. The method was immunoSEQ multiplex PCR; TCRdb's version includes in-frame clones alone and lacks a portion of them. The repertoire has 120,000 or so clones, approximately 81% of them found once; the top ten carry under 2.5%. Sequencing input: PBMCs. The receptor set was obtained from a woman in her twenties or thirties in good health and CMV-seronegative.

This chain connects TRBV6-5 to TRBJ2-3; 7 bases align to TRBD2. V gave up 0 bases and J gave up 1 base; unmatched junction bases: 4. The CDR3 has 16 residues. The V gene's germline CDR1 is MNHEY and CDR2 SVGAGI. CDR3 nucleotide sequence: TGTGCCAGCAGTTACTCGTCACGGGGGGGCACAGATACGCAGTATTTT. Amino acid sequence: CASSYSSRGGTDTQYF.

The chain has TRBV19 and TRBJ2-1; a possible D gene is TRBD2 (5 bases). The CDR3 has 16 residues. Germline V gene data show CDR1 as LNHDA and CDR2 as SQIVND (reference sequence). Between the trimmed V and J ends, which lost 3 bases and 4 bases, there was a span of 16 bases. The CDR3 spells CASSIPRLPRYNEQFF. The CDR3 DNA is TGTGCCAGTAGTATCCCCCGACTACCTCGTTACAATGAGCAGTTCTTC.

CDR3 DNA: TGTGCCAGCAGCTTAGGCCGTAGCGGGTCAGATACGCAGTATTTT. It translates to CASSLGRSGSDTQYF. The J gene is TRBJ2-3, the V gene TRBV7-9; 7 positions match TRBD2. J was trimmed by 4 bases and V by 1 base; bases with no gene match: 5. This CDR3 comprises 15 residues. Germline V gene lookup returns CDR1 SEHNR and CDR2 FQNEAQ (reference sequence). Full variable domain (rest looked up from reference TRBV7-9 and TRBJ2-3): DTGVSQNPRHKITKRGQNVTFRCDPISEHNRLYWYRQTLGQGPEFLTYFQNEAQLEKSRLLSDRFSAERPKGSFSTLEIQRTEQGDSAMYLCASSLGRSGSDTQYFGPGTRLTVL.

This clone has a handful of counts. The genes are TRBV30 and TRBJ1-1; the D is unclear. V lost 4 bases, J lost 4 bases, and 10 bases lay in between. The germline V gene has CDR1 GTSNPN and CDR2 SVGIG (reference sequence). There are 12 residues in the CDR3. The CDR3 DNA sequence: TGTGCCTGGATCCAACGGGGCACTGAAGCTTTCTTT. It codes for CAWIQRGTEAFF.

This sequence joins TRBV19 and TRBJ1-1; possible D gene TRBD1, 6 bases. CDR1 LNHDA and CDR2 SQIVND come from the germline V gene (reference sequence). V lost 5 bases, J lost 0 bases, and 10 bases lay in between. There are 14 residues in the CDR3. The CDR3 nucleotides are TGTGCCAGTAGTTTCGGGACACTGAACACTGAAGCTTTCTTT. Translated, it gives CASSFGTLNTEAFF.